This paragraph reports one T cell receptor beta chain. The antigen remains undetermined. The assay was immunoSEQ multiplex PCR, and TCRdb's table has in-frame clones only and misses some. Among 400,000 to 500,000 clones listed, 89% were seen once. The entry originates in a study of Ad26.COV2.S vaccination and SARS-CoV-2 variants. V was clipped by 4 bases and J by 4 bases; unmatched bases: 3. Germline lookup yields CDR1 MGHRA and CDR2 YSYEKL. CDR3 length: 14 amino acids. General observations from the study: Vaccine recipients surpassed placebo recipients in spike-specific TCR breadth.

Noted treatment: approximately 18 received Ad26.COV2.S at low or high dose, single or two shots; roughly five received placebo; per-sample allocation not given. Sampling took place 63 days after the first vaccine or placebo injection. Sequencing used peripheral blood, obtained in a trial of Ad26.COV2.S vaccine versus placebo. This TCR was sampled from a person aged 18 to 59 who received the Ad26.COV2.S COVID-19 vaccine or a placebo. The chain links TRBV4-1 to TRBJ2-3; 9 bases align to TRBD2. CDR3 DNA: TGCGCCAGCAGCCTGGGCGGGGGGGCAGATACGCAGTATTTT. It translates to CASSLGGGADTQYF.